A single sample is the source of the 22 T cell receptor beta chains below, sequenced in a study of tumor-infiltrating lymphocytes in primary liver carcinoma. Extraction of RNA together with DNA used about 18-30 mg of unsorted bulk tissue. Starting from 500 ng of total RNA, TCR beta cDNA was produced with a primer in the constant region. Slightly modified ARM-PCR with three nested multiplex PCR rounds yielded TCR beta libraries. The two initial PCR rounds, nine to eleven cycles each, used TRBV1-TRBV30 forward and C-beta reverse primers. MiXCR, applied by TCRdb to the multiplex PCR reads, yields one record per CDR3 protein. The data contain tens of thousands of distinct CDR3 sequences, about two thirds of them singletons. Sequencing was carried out using liver tumor tissue from sampling region 4. Subset indicated: tumor region T4, right-lateral pole. These receptors originate from a man aged 35-49 years with primary liver carcinoma and hepatitis B virus infection.

Comment on this clonotype: The junction differs from germline at one of its ends, possibly a read error. This chain uses TRBV10-3 with TRBJ2-3, with D possibly matching TRBD2 (6 bases). The germline CDR1 and CDR2 sequences are ENHRY and SYGVKD. The CDR3 has 11 amino acids. The CDR3 is CVVSGGTLRDF. The CDR3 DNA reads as TGTGTCGTCAGTGGAGGGACGCTCAGGGATTTT.

With respect to this clonotype: This clone may be a read error of a much larger clone one base away. J is TRBJ1-2 and V is TRBV5-1; possible D gene TRBD1, 5 bases. The CDR3 totals 13 residues. The germline gives CDR1 SGHRS, CDR2 YFSETQ. The CDR3 spells CASSEGLNYCYTF. CDR3 coding DNA: TGCGCCAGCAGTGAGGGGCTTAACTATTGCTACACCTTC.

On this clonotype itself: Since the CDR3 does not end with the conserved phenylalanine or tryptophan, this likely comes from a read error. J is TRBJ2-1 and V is TRBV5-6; TRBD1 agrees at 8 bases. This CDR3 spans 15 amino acids. The V segment lost 8 bases and the J segment 9 bases; nucleotides outside the gene matches: 16. The germline CDR1 and CDR2 sequences are SGHDT and YYEEEE. Here the CDR3 DNA reads TGTGCCAGGAGCCCTGGACAGGGTTCCCACAGTGAGCAGTTCTTA. Translation gives CARSPGQGSHSEQFL.

About this clonotype: One junction end disagrees with the germline gene, perhaps due to a read error. The chain is built from TRBV5-1 and TRBJ1-1; D perhaps matches TRBD1 (6 bases). There are 14 residues in the CDR3. Per germline, CDR1 SGHRS and CDR2 YFSETQ. The CDR3 bases are TGCGCCAGCAGCTCAGGGACATCCGAGACTGAAGTTTTCTTT. Encoded protein: CASSSGTSETEVFF.

For this clonotype: No conserved phenylalanine or tryptophan ends this CDR3, so it is likely a read error. V is TRBV29-1 and J is TRBJ2-5; 11 nucleotides match TRBD1. This CDR3 is 15 amino acids long. The germline V gene has CDR1 SQVTM and CDR2 ANQGSEA. The CDR3 sequence: CIVEADRGRAETQYL. The CDR3 DNA reads TGCATCGTTGAAGCGGACAGGGGGCGAGCAGAGACCCAGTACTTA.

Of note for this clonotype: A read error may produce the germline difference seen at one junction end. The chain employs TRBV10-3 and TRBJ2-3; tentative D call: TRBD1 (6 bases). The CDR3 has 15 amino acids. Per the germline V gene, CDR1 is ENHRY and CDR2 is SYGVKD. The CDR3 is CAVSAEGGPTDTQYF. CDR3 coding DNA: TGTGCCGTCAGCGCGGAAGGGGGTCCCACAGATACGCAGTATTTT.

About this clonotype: Likely a read error: the CDR3 ends without its conserved phenylalanine or tryptophan. The limits of the CDR3 on the DNA are not certain, so only TCRdb's listed CDR3 is given. The V gene is TRBV4-3, the J gene TRBJ1-6. Germline-derived CDR1 and CDR2 are LGHNA and YSLEER. The CDR3 numbers 16 amino acids, ends counted. CDR3 protein: CVSSQAQTVDNSPPHL.

On this clonotype itself: A much larger clonotype is one base distant, so this may be a read error. The chain uses TRBV30 and TRBJ2-7, with D perhaps TRBD2 (6 bases). Germline CDR1 reads GTSNPN; CDR2 reads SVGIG (reference sequence). The CDR3 is 15 amino acids. Trimming pared 4 bases from V and 6 bases from J, leaving 22 bases between. The CDR3 loop is CAWNQVLAGVCEQYF. The CDR3 region has the DNA TGTGCCTGGAACCAAGTACTAGCAGGAGTCTGCGAGCAGTACTTC.

The gene calls are TRBV5-1 and TRBJ1-1, with no clear D. V was cut by 6 bases and J by 1 base, with 16 bases left in between. The germline V gene has CDR1 SGHRS and CDR2 YFSETQ. The CDR3 has 15 amino acids. CDR3 in amino acids: CASNSILGANTEAFF. The CDR3 DNA is TGCGCCAGCAACAGCATTTTGGGTGCGAACACTGAAGCTTTCTTT.

This clonotype has just a few counts. This may stem from a read error, because a much larger clone lies one nucleotide away. V usage is TRBV7-9 and J usage is TRBJ2-1, with D possibly being TRBD2 (5 bases). Germline V CDR1 and CDR2: SEHNR, FQNEAQ (reference sequence). CDR3 size: 18 residues. Trimming pared 5 bases from V and 6 bases from J, leaving 26 bases between. The CDR3 sequence is CASSVNKWARGPSNEQFF. The CDR3 nucleotides read TGTGCCAGCAGCGTCAACAAGTGGGCGCGAGGGCCGTCCAATGAGCAGTTCTTC.

In its sample, this clonotype was seen many times. The chain couples TRBV6-5 to TRBJ2-1; 7 nucleotides match TRBD2. Unmatched junction bases numbered 7, after V lost 8 bases and J lost 12 bases. CDR1 MNHEY and CDR2 SVGAGI come from the germline V gene. CDR3 size: 11 residues. CDR3 region: CASGSGDVQFF. In nucleotides, the CDR3 is TGTGCCAGCGGGAGCGGGGATGTGCAGTTCTTC.

In the case of this clonotype: Its ends do not fully match the called genes, so a read error is possible. This sequence joins TRBV10-3 and TRBJ1-1; D unresolved. This CDR3 contains 13 residues. Germline V gene sequence: CDR1 ENHRY, CDR2 SYGVKD. The CDR3 coding sequence is TGTCCCATCACGAGTGGGGAGAACACTGAAGCTTTCTTT. This encodes CPITSGENTEAFF.

The genes are TRBV11-2 and TRBJ2-5; maybe TRBD2 (6 bases). CDR3 length equals 16 residues. Germline CDR1 SGHAT, CDR2 FQNNGV. The CDR3 spells CVNSQTPGGGKETQYF. In nucleotides, the CDR3 is TGTGTCAACAGCCAGACTCCTGGTGGGGGGAAAGAGACCCAGTACTTC.

The chain employs TRBV6-2 or TRBV6-3 and TRBJ2-7; 8 positions agree with TRBD1. CDR3 length equals 17 residues. J was trimmed by 2 bases and V by 2 bases; bases with no gene match: 11. Germline V lookup: CDR1 MNHEY, CDR2 SVGEGT. The CDR3 protein is CASSYGVGTGLTYEQYF. CDR3 sequence (DNA): TGTGCCAGCAGTTACGGAGTAGGGACAGGACTTACCTACGAGCAGTACTTC.

Notes on this clonotype: Sequence at one end of the junction differs from germline and may be a read error. The chain links TRBV20-1 to TRBJ2-1, with TRBD2 matching 8 bases. Germline CDR1 is DFQATT and CDR2 is SNEGSKA (reference sequence). The CDR3 is 14 residues long. The CDR3 region has the DNA TGCAGTGCTTTAGCGGGATCTCCCTGGGGAGGGCAGCTCTTC. This codes for CSALAGSPWGGQLF.

Only a few counts were recorded for this clonotype. A much larger clone is a single base away; this may be a read error. The chain is built from TRBV7-9 and TRBJ2-1; D is possibly TRBD2 (6 bases). Germline CDR1 and CDR2: SEHNR and FQNEAQ (reference sequence). The CDR3 has 14 residues. The CDR3 spells CASSPRGLDNGQFF. CDR3 coding DNA: TGTGCCAGCAGCCCAAGGGGACTTGACAATGGGCAGTTCTTC.

On this clonotype itself: One end of the junction is discordant with germline, which a read error may explain. V and J are TRBV6-5 and TRBJ2-7; 7 positions match TRBD1. This CDR3 is 16 amino acids long. Germline-derived CDR1 and CDR2 are MNHEY and SVGAGI. Written as DNA, the CDR3 is TGTGCCAGCAGACCCGGACAGGCAACATCCTTTTACGAGCAATACTTC. This codes for CASRPGQATSFYEQYF.

This clonotype was seen at least ten times. The chain couples TRBV6-5 to TRBJ2-1; 8 positions agree with TRBD2. V dropped 3 bases and J dropped 5; count of bases not matched to a gene: 3. The CDR3 extends over 14 amino acids. Germline V gene sequence: CDR1 MNHEY, CDR2 SVGAGI. CDR3 protein: CASSYGTRDNEQFF. CDR3 DNA sequence: TGTGCCAGCAGTTATGGGACTAGGGACAATGAGCAGTTCTTC.

Points on this clonotype: This sequence may be a read error, since a much larger clone differs from it by one base. The genes are TRBV28 and TRBJ1-2; 9 nucleotides line up with TRBD1. The CDR3 loop spans 16 amino acids. Per the germline V gene, CDR1 is MDHEN and CDR2 is SYDVKM. CDR3 amino acids: CASSTPPGTGTYGHTF. The DNA of the CDR3 is TGTGCCAGCAGTACACCCCCCGGGACAGGGACCTATGGCCACACCTTC.

Concerning this clonotype: A much larger clone is a single base away; this may be a read error. The rearrangement joins TRBV7-3 to TRBJ2-4, with unresolved D. Germline lookup yields CDR1 SGHTA and CDR2 FQGTGA. This CDR3 has 13 residues. The CDR3 nucleotides are TGTGCCAGCAGCTCAGACTTTGGAAACATTCATTACTTC. This codes for CASSSDFGNIHYF.

This clonotype was observed many times. The chain links TRBV12-3 or TRBV12-4 to TRBJ2-6; D unresolved. CDR3 length equals 14 residues. Trimming cost V 2 bases and J 3 bases, with 5 bases left between them. The DNA of the CDR3 is TGTGCCAGCAGTTTAAGGCATGGGGCCAACGTCCTGACTTTC. This encodes CASSLRHGANVLTF.

On this clonotype: Sequence at one end of the junction differs from germline and may be a read error. This chain links TRBV6-5 with TRBJ2-6, with D possibly TRBD2 on 5 matching bases. Germline V gives CDR1 MNHEY, CDR2 SVGAGI. The CDR3 sequence is 17 residues long. The CDR3 DNA reads as TGTGCCGGCAGTTACGGAGGCAGTTCCTCTGGGGCCAACGTCCTGACTTTC. It specifies CAGSYGGSSSGANVLTF.